Listed here are 15 T cell receptor beta chains from one sample, sequenced in a study of technical replicates of blood from a few donors. Clones were sequenced by immunoSEQ multiplex PCR, and TCRdb holds only the in-frame ones, with some missing. This sample has about 75,000 clones, with approximately 90% found just once. The sequencing sample was made of PBMCs. The receptor source for this set is a human donor in good health. Some clones in this sample may be carry-over from other donors' samples.

This clone was detected only once. This chain links TRBV29-1 with TRBJ2-1; maybe TRBD1 (5 bases). The CDR3 covers 11 residues. The V end was cut by 2 bases, the J end by 6 bases, with 5 bases between. CDR1 and CDR2 from the germline V gene are SQVTM and ANQGSEA. The CDR3 loop reads CSVERGNEQFF. The CDR3 coding sequence is TGCAGCGTTGAAAGGGGCAATGAGCAGTTCTTC.

This clone was detected only once. At one end, the junction sequence differs from germline, possibly due to a read error. The chain employs TRBV13 and TRBJ1-3, with D possibly being TRBD1 (6 bases). This CDR3 spans 15 amino acids. Germline CDR1 reads PRHDT; CDR2 reads FYEKMQ (reference sequence). CDR3 coding DNA: TGTGCCAGCAGCCTAGGGCGGGGGCTTGGAAACACCATATATTTT. It translates to CASSLGRGLGNTIYF.

The gene calls are TRBV10-3 and TRBJ2-7; D not resolved. The germline V gene has CDR1 ENHRY and CDR2 SYGVKD. This CDR3 region has 12 residues. Trimming shortened V by 4 bases and J by 7 bases, and 11 bases separated the two germline ends. Written as DNA, the CDR3 is TGTGCCATCAGTGGGGCGACCGTAGAGCAGTACTTC. Encoded protein: CAISGATVEQYF.

The rearrangement links TRBV7-2 to TRBJ1-1; the D gene is possibly TRBD1 (5 bases). V was shortened by 5 bases and J by 2 bases, with 12 bases between the two germline ends. There are 14 residues in the CDR3. CDR1 and CDR2 from the germline V gene are SGHTA and FQGNSA. The CDR3 DNA sequence: TGTGCCAGCAGCGTGCGGGACGGAAACACTGAAGCTTTCTTT. Amino acids: CASSVRDGNTEAFF.

The chain uses TRBV6-5 and TRBJ2-7, with 8 bases that match TRBD2. The CDR3 sequence is 15 residues long. V trimming: 6 bases; J trimming: 3 bases; junction bases outside the gene matches: 10. The germline gives CDR1 MNHEY, CDR2 SVGAGI. This chain's CDR3 is CASSDSREGRYEQYF. Here the CDR3 DNA reads TGTGCCAGCAGCGATTCCCGGGAGGGCCGCTACGAGCAGTACTTC.

Remarks on this clone: One end of the junction does not line up with germline, which may come from a read error. The genes are TRBV11-2 and TRBJ2-7; D is perhaps TRBD1 (6 bases). This CDR3 has 13 amino acids. Germline V lookup: CDR1 SGHAT, CDR2 FQNNGV. CDR3 sequence (DNA): TGTGCCAGCAGTTTAGAGCGTAGGGGGGAGCAGTACTTC. Translating gives CASSLERRGEQYF.

The gene calls are TRBV7-2 and TRBJ2-2; TRBD1 agrees at 7 bases. The trim removed 5 bases at V and 4 bases at J, leaving 7 bases unmatched. CDR1 and CDR2 (germline): SGHTA, FQGNSA. The CDR3 sequence is 15 residues long. The CDR3 protein is CASSDRQGSTGELFF. The CDR3 DNA follows: TGTGCCAGCAGCGACCGACAGGGTAGCACCGGGGAGCTGTTTTTT.

The chain uses TRBV7-9 and TRBJ2-7; a weak D match, TRBD1 (5 bases). V dropped 5 bases and J dropped 1 base, with 12 bases sitting between them. Germline loops: CDR1 SEHNR, CDR2 FQNEAQ (reference sequence). This CDR3 has 14 residues. CDR3 in amino acids: CASSARDSSYEQYF. CDR3 nucleotides: TGTGCCAGCAGCGCTAGAGACAGTTCCTACGAGCAGTACTTC.

V usage is TRBV4-1 and J usage is TRBJ2-1; 11 bases agree with TRBD2. CDR3 length equals 19 residues. The V segment lost 1 base and the J segment 4 bases; nucleotides outside the gene matches: 12. Germline CDR1 is MGHRA and CDR2 is YSYEKL. In nucleotides, the CDR3 is TGCGCCAGCAGCCAAGTCTCCGTTTTAACTAGCGGGGGTTACAATGAGCAGTTCTTC. Its protein product is CASSQVSVLTSGGYNEQFF.

V is TRBV27 and J is TRBJ1-2; 9 nucleotides line up with TRBD1. J gave up 6 bases and V 5 bases, and 4 bases lay outside the gene matches. Germline V gene sequence: CDR1 MNHEY, CDR2 SMNVEV (reference sequence). The CDR3 contains 13 residues. CDR3 amino acids: CASSTTGGDGYTF. CDR3 sequence (DNA): TGTGCCAGCAGTACCACAGGGGGCGATGGCTACACCTTC.

The chain recombines TRBV18 with TRBJ1-2; a possible D gene is TRBD1 (6 bases). V was pared by 2 bases and J by 4 bases, with 17 bases between. This CDR3 comprises 16 residues. CDR1 is KGHSH and CDR2 is LQKENI in the germline V gene. This chain's CDR3 is CASSPTEGGTPYGYTF. CDR3 in DNA: TGTGCCAGCTCACCAACCGAGGGGGGGACACCCTATGGCTACACCTTC.

J is TRBJ2-1 and V is TRBV30, with D unresolved. Germline V gives CDR1 GTSNPN, CDR2 SVGIG (reference sequence). CDR3 length: 14 residues. V was pared by 0 bases and J by 2 bases, with 8 bases between. The CDR3 reads CAWSVPGPYNEQFF. In nucleotides, the CDR3 is TGTGCCTGGAGTGTCCCTGGCCCCTACAATGAGCAGTTCTTC.

The rearrangement links TRBV7-9 to TRBJ2-7; TRBD1 matches 8 bases. The CDR3 loop spans 14 amino acids. Germline values: CDR1 SEHNR, CDR2 FQNEAQ (reference sequence). Trimming took 1 base from V and 5 from J; bases not matched to a gene: 4. The CDR3 DNA sequence: TGTGCCAGCAGCTTAGAAGGGACAGGAGACGAGCAGTACTTC. Encoded protein: CASSLEGTGDEQYF.

The CDR3 region has the DNA TGTGCCAGTAGCAGTACAGGGGTTGGCCAGTACTTC. Its protein product is CASSSTGVGQYF. The chain combines TRBV9 with TRBJ2-5, with 7 nucleotides matching TRBD1. CDR3 length: 12 amino acids. Germline V CDR1 and CDR2: SGDLS, YYNGEE. Unmatched junction bases numbered 11, after V lost 8 bases and J lost 10 bases.

The rearrangement joins TRBV5-4 to TRBJ2-7; D gene uncertain. Germline lookup yields CDR1 SGHNT and CDR2 YYREEE (reference sequence). The CDR3 loop spans 10 amino acids. V lost 4 bases and J lost 7, with 6 bases in between. The CDR3 reads CASSPSEQYF. CDR3 DNA sequence: TGTGCCAGCAGCCCCTCTGAGCAGTACTTC.